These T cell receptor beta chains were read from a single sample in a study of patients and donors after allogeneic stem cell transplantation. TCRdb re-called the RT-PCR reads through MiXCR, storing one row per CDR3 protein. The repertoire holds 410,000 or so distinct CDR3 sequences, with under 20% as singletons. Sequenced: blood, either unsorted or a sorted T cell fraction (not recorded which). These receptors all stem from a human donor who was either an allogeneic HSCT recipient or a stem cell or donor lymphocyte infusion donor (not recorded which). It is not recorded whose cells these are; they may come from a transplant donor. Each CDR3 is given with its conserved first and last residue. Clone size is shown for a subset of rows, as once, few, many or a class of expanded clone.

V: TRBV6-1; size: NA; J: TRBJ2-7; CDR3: CASRVGRMISYEQYF
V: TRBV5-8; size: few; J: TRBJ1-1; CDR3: CASSHRLPMNTEAFF
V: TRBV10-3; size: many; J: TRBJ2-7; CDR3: CAITPGLAGNKQYF
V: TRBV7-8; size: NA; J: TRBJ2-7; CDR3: CASSLEQSSYEQYF
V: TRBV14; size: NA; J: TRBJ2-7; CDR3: CASSQDAGQQQYF
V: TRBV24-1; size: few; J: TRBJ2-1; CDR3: CATSDPPPAGAPYGQFF
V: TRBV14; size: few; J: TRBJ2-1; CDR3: CASSPGTRGSDEQFF
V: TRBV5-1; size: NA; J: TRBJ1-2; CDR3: CASSLISSGTHTYGYTF
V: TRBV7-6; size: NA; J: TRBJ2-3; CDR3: CASSLVVLSATQYF
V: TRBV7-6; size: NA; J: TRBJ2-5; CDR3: CASSLGVQETQYF